Following are 22 T cell receptor beta chains from one sample sequenced in a study of T cells in Graves' hyperthyroidism and ophthalmopathy. RNA transcripts gave rise to amplified TCR beta CDR3 regions. TCR CDR3 underwent first-round RT-PCR with the HTBI primer set. TCRdb re-called the multiplex PCR reads through MiXCR, storing one row per CDR3 protein. Of 45,000 to 75,000 distinct CDR3 sequences listed, roughly 50% are singletons. Sequenced: blood. Every receptor here comes from a young woman with Graves' ophthalmopathy.

With respect to this clonotype: Relative to the germline gene, one junction end is altered; a read error may explain this. The chain has TRBV6-1 and TRBJ1-1; tentative D call: TRBD1 (5 bases). The CDR3 has 15 amino acids. CDR1 is MNHNS, CDR2 SASEGT, per germline. CDR3 protein: CASSEKEEGNTEASF. CDR3 nucleotide sequence: TGTGCCAGCAGTGAAAAGGAGGAGGGGAACACGGAAGCTTCCTTT.

This clonotype occurred many times. This sequence joins TRBV19 and TRBJ2-2; D may correspond to TRBD1 or TRBD2 (5 bases each). The germline gives CDR1 LNHDA, CDR2 SQIVND (reference sequence). Deletions cut 6 bases from V and 3 bases from J, with 14 bases between. This CDR3 contains 15 residues. For the CDR3, the DNA is TGTGCCAGTAGGCAGGGTCGGGGCGACACCGGGGAGCTGTTTTTT. It is translated as CASRQGRGDTGELFF.

This clonotype came up once. The junction does not match germline at one end; this may be a read error. The chain uses TRBV11-2 and TRBJ2-1, with 12 bases aligning to TRBD1. This CDR3 comprises 18 residues. From germline, CDR1 is SGHAT and CDR2 FQNNGV. The CDR3 region has the DNA TGTGCCAGCAGCCGAGAGCCGGGACAGGGGGCGGTAAACAATGGGCAGTTCTTC. This sequence encodes CASSREPGQGAVNNGQFF.

This clonotype was seen repeatedly, ten times or more. The chain employs TRBV2 and TRBJ2-7; D gene unclear. Germline V CDR1 and CDR2: SNHLY, FYNNEI. V was cut by 6 bases and J by 0 bases, with 6 bases left in between. This CDR3 has 12 amino acids. CDR3 amino acids: CASRESSYEQYF. CDR3 nucleotides: TGTGCCAGCAGGGAGAGCTCCTACGAGCAGTACTTC.

As regards this clonotype: This CDR3 fails to terminate in the conserved phenylalanine or tryptophan, so it likely reflects a read error. The rearrangement uses TRBV19 and TRBJ1-1; weak D call: TRBD1 (5 bases). The CDR3 is 14 residues long. CDR1 is LNHDA, CDR2 SQIVND, per germline (reference sequence). V was trimmed by 1 base and J by 8 bases, leaving 14 bases between them. The CDR3 DNA reads TGTGCCAGTAGTATAGGGGGGTTAGGAACGGAAGCTTTCTCT. As protein: CASSIGGLGTEAFS.

This clonotype appeared many times. The CDR3 nucleotides are TGTGCCAGCAGAAGGGACAGAGGGGGCTCCTACGAGCAGTACTTC. Protein: CASRRDRGGSYEQYF. V gene TRBV2 combines with J gene TRBJ2-7; 7 bases agree with TRBD1. The length of the CDR3 is 15 residues. Trimming cost V 6 bases and J 0 bases; bases outside gene matches: 8. The germline V gene encodes CDR1 SNHLY and CDR2 FYNNEI.

The rearrangement joins TRBV9 to TRBJ2-1; the D is unclear. The V gene's germline CDR1 is SGDLS and CDR2 YYNGEE. The CDR3 length is 12 residues. Deletions cut 4 bases from V and 8 bases from J, with 10 bases between. CDR3 sequence reads: CASSPRLDEQFF. The CDR3 DNA reads TGTGCCAGCAGCCCAAGGCTCGATGAGCAGTTCTTC.

Judged by abundance, this clonotype is medium-sized. The chain is built from TRBV2 and TRBJ1-2, with a possible D match to TRBD1 (6 bases). The CDR3 is 13 residues long. The V gene's germline CDR1 is SNHLY and CDR2 FYNNEI. Trimming removed 1 base from V and 8 bases from J, with 11 bases in between. The CDR3 reads CASSEGDNKGYTF. CDR3 sequence (DNA): TGTGCCAGCAGTGAAGGGGACAATAAGGGCTACACCTTC. Combining the CDR3 with reference TRBV2 and TRBJ1-2 gives the whole variable domain EPEVTQTPSHQVTQMGQEVILRCVPISNHLYFYWYRQILGQKVEFLVSFYNNEISEKSEIFDDQFSVERPDGSNFTLKIRSTKLEDSAMYFCASSEGDNKGYTFGSGTRLTVV.

This clonotype was counted at least ten times. V is TRBV5-8 and J is TRBJ2-3; weak D call: TRBD2 (8 bases). The CDR3 covers 16 residues. The germline CDR1 and CDR2 sequences are SGHTS and YDEGEE. The V end lost 5 bases, the J end lost 6 bases, and 22 bases lay between the germline ends. The CDR3 DNA reads TGTGCCAGCAGGCCGGGTCGCCGGGAGGGGGCTGATACGCAGTATTTT. The encoded protein is CASRPGRREGADTQYF.

With respect to this clonotype: A read error may account for a junction end that differs from germline. V usage is TRBV20-1 and J usage is TRBJ2-1; D perhaps matches TRBD2 (5 bases). Germline V lookup: CDR1 DFQATT, CDR2 SNEGSKA (reference sequence). The CDR3 runs 15 residues. CDR3 DNA sequence: TGCAGTGCTGGAGATCTAAAAGCTGGCGGGAATGAGCAGTTCTTC. It yields the protein CSAGDLKAGGNEQFF.

This clonotype was found many times. The rearrangement joins TRBV2 to TRBJ1-2, with D perhaps TRBD1 (5 bases). Trimming shortened V by 6 bases and J by 8 bases, and 16 bases separated the two germline ends. CDR1 is SNHLY, CDR2 FYNNEI, per germline. This CDR3 contains 13 residues. CDR3 sequence: CASSGGNLSGYTF. The CDR3 DNA follows: TGTGCCAGCAGCGGGGGGAACTTGAGCGGCTACACCTTC.

This clonotype has a count of ten or more. The chain carries TRBV27 and TRBJ2-7; no clear D. The germline gives CDR1 MNHEY, CDR2 SMNVEV (reference sequence). V gave up 0 bases and J gave up 6 bases, with 9 bases separating them. The CDR3 is 13 residues long. The CDR3 protein is CASSLSFNREQYF. The CDR3 DNA follows: TGTGCCAGCAGTTTATCATTCAACCGCGAGCAGTACTTC.

Ten or more counts support this clonotype. The V call is TRBV3-1, the J call TRBJ2-7; TRBD2 matches 10 bases. There are 15 residues in the CDR3. V gave up 2 bases and J gave up 2 bases; unmatched junction bases: 3. Germline V CDR1 and CDR2: LGHDT, YNNKEL (reference sequence). The CDR3 is CASSQLAGVTYEQYF. DNA for the CDR3: TGTGCCAGCAGCCAACTAGCGGGAGTAACCTACGAGCAGTACTTC.

The gene calls are TRBV10-3 and TRBJ2-6; 12 nucleotides line up with TRBD1. V shed 6 bases, J shed 11 bases, and the junction held 8 bases outside the gene matches. The CDR3 is 15 residues long. CDR1 is ENHRY, CDR2 SYGVKD, per germline. The CDR3 sequence: CAIRPGQGAFDVLTF. The CDR3 nucleotides read TGTGCCATCAGACCGGGACAGGGGGCGTTCGACGTCCTGACTTTC.

The genes are TRBV6-6 and TRBJ1-3, with D tentatively TRBD1 (6 bases). V dropped 7 bases and J dropped 6 bases, with 19 bases sitting between them. CDR1 MNHNY and CDR2 SVGAGI come from the germline V gene (reference sequence). The CDR3 is 15 residues long. CDR3 in DNA: TGTGCCAGCATTTATCACCAGGGGCATGTAAACACCATATATTTT. Encoded protein: CASIYHQGHVNTIYF.

This chain uses TRBV27 with TRBJ1-5; TRBD1 might be the D (5 bases). Germline V gene data show CDR1 as MNHEY and CDR2 as SMNVEV (reference sequence). Trimming pared 3 bases from V and 4 bases from J, leaving 19 bases between. The CDR3 covers 17 residues. CDR3 amino acids: CASSFLPSGTENQPQHF. The CDR3, as DNA: TGTGCCAGCAGTTTTCTACCCTCCGGGACTGAGAATCAGCCCCAGCATTTT.

This clonotype was found many times. The chain has TRBV28 and TRBJ2-7; no clear D gene. From germline, CDR1 is MDHEN and CDR2 SYDVKM. This CDR3 is built from 12 residues. Trimming removed 3 bases from V and 6 bases from J, with 9 bases in between. The CDR3 protein is CASSLTESEQYF. CDR3 nucleotides: TGTGCCAGCAGTTTGACGGAAAGCGAGCAGTACTTC.

This clonotype was counted a few times. A single base separates this from a much larger clone, so it may be a read error. The V and J genes are TRBV11-2 and TRBJ2-7; a possible D gene is TRBD2 (5 bases). Trimming took 5 bases from V and 2 from J, leaving 13 bases between them. The CDR3 has 14 residues. From germline, CDR1 is SGHAT and CDR2 FQNNGV. In nucleotides, the CDR3 is TGTGCCAGCAGCCCGGACTGGATAGCCTACGAGCAGTACTTC. Encoded protein: CASSPDWIAYEQYF.

Ten or more counts support this clonotype. This chain links TRBV3-1 with TRBJ2-3; 10 bases are shared with TRBD2. The CDR3 spans 16 residues. The junction had 5 bases not matched to a gene; V was cut back by 3 bases and J by 2 bases. Germline assignment: CDR1 LGHDT and CDR2 YNNKEL (reference sequence). CDR3 nucleotide sequence: TGTGCCAGCAGCCATACTAGCGGGACTCACACAGATACGCAGTATTTT. Translation gives CASSHTSGTHTDTQYF.

The table lists this clonotype with many counts. The chain recombines TRBV7-2 with TRBJ2-7; tentatively, D is TRBD1 (5 bases). Trimming cost V 6 bases and J 1 base, with 16 bases left between them. Germline V gene data show CDR1 as SGHTA and CDR2 as FQGNSA. The CDR3 runs 15 residues. CDR3 in amino acids: CASRRQGIPSYEQYF. DNA for the CDR3: TGTGCCAGCAGACGTCAGGGTATACCTTCCTACGAGCAGTACTTC.

The rearrangement links TRBV20-1 to TRBJ2-3; 7 bases match TRBD2. Germline V lookup: CDR1 DFQATT, CDR2 SNEGSKA (reference sequence). This CDR3 has 13 residues. The CDR3 reads CSMAGDSTDTQYF. CDR3 sequence (DNA): TGCAGCATGGCGGGGGATAGCACAGATACGCAGTATTTT.

The table lists this clonotype with a count of one. The junction departs from germline at one end; a sequencing error may be responsible. The chain carries TRBV30 and TRBJ2-5, with a tentative D call TRBD1 (5 bases). The CDR3 is 14 amino acids. Germline V gene lookup returns CDR1 GTSNPN and CDR2 SVGIG (reference sequence). The CDR3 sequence is CAWSVAGKKETLYF. The CDR3 bases are TGTGCCTGGAGTGTGGCAGGGAAAAAAGAGACCCTGTACTTC. Full variable domain (rest looked up from reference TRBV30 and TRBJ2-5): SQTIHQWPATLVQPVGSPLSLECTVEGTSNPNLYWYRQAAGRGLQLLFYSVGIGQISSEVPQNLSASRPQDRQFILSSKKLLLSDSGFYLCAWSVAGKKETLYFGPGTRLLVL.